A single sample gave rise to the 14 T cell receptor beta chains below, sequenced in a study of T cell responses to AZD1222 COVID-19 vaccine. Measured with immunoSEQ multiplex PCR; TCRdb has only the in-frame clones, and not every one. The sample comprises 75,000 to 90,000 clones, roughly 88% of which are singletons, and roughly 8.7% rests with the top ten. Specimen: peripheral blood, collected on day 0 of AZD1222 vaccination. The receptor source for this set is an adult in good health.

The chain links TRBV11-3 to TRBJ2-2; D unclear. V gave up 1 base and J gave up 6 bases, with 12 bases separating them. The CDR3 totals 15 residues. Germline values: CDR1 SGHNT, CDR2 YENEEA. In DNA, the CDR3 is TGTGCCAGCAGCTTAGGTCCGAGTGGCGCCGGGGAGCTGTTTTTT. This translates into CASSLGPSGAGELFF.

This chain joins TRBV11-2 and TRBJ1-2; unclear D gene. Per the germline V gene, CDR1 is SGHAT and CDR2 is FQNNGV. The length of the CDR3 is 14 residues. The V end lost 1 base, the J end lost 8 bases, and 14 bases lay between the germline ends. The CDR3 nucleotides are TGTGCCAGCAGCTTAGGGCTGCGGGATAGGGGCTACACCTTC. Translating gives CASSLGLRDRGYTF.

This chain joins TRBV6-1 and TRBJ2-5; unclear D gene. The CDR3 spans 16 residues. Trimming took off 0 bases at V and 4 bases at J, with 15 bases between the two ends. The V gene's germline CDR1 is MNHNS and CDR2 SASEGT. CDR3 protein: CASSEALTSPGETQYF. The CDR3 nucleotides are TGTGCCAGCAGTGAAGCATTGACCTCGCCGGGAGAGACCCAGTACTTC.

The CDR3 coding sequence is TGTGCCAGCAGCCCTAGCGGGAGGGGTTACAATGAGCAGTTCTTC. Amino acids: CASSPSGRGYNEQFF. The chain combines TRBV7-3 with TRBJ2-1; 12 positions match TRBD2. This CDR3 comprises 15 residues. Trimming removed 5 bases from V and 4 bases from J; junction bases left unmatched: 3. Germline CDR1 reads SGHTA; CDR2 reads FQGTGA. Supplemented by reference TRBV7-3 and TRBJ2-1, the full variable domain reads GAGVSQTPSNKVTEKGKYVELRCDPISGHTALYWYRQSLGQGPEFLIYFQGTGAADDSGLPNDRFFAVRPEGSVSTLKIQRTERGDSAVYLCASSPSGRGYNEQFFGPGTRLTVL.

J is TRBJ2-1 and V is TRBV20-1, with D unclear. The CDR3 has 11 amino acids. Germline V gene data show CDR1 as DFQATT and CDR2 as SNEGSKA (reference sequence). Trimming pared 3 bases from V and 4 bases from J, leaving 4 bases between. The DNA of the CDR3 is TGCAGTGCTAGGGGTTACAATGAGCAGTTCTTC. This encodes CSARGYNEQFF.

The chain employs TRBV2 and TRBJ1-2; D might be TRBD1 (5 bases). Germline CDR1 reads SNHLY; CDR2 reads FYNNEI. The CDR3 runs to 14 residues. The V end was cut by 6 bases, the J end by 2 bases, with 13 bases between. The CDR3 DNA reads TGTGCCAGCAGGCTCCTTCGGGGGAACTATGGCTACACCTTC. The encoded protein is CASRLLRGNYGYTF.

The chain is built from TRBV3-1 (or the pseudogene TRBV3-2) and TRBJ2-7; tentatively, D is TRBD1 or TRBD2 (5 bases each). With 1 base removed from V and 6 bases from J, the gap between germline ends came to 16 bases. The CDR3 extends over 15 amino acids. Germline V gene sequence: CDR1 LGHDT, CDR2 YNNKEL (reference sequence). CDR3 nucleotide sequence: TGTGCCAGCAGCCAAGGTTCGGGGACGGTTCGCGAGCAGTACTTC. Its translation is CASSQGSGTVREQYF.

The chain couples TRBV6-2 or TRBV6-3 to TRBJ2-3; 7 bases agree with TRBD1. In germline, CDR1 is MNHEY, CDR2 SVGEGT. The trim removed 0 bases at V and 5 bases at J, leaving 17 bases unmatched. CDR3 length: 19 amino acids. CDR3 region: CASSYSKGRPDRAGDTQYF. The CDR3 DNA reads TGTGCCAGCAGTTACTCGAAAGGTCGACCAGACAGGGCAGGAGATACGCAGTATTTT.

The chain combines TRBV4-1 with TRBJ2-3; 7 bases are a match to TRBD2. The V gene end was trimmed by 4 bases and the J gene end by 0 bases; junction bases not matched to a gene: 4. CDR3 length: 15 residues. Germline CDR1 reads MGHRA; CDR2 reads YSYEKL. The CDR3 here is CASSPEGGSTDTQYF. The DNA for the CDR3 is TGCGCCAGCAGCCCCGAGGGAGGGAGCACAGATACGCAGTATTTT.

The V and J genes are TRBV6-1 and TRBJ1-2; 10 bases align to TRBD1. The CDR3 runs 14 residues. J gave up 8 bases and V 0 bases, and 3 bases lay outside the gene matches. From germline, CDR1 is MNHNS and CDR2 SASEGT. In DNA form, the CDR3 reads TGTGCCAGCAGTGAAGCGCGACAGGGGGCAGGCTACACCTTC. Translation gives CASSEARQGAGYTF.

For the CDR3, the DNA is TGTGCCAGCAGCTTGGTGCAGGGGCATGGCTACACCTTC. Encoded protein: CASSLVQGHGYTF. The chain links TRBV5-4 to TRBJ1-2; a possible D gene is TRBD1 (6 bases). V shed 0 bases and J shed 6 bases, with 9 bases lying between them. Germline V gene sequence: CDR1 SGHNT, CDR2 YYREEE (reference sequence). This CDR3 is 13 amino acids long. The full variable domain, in which reference TRBV5-4 and TRBJ1-2 provide the parts outside the CDR3, is ETGVTQSPTHLIKTRGQQVTLRCSSQSGHNTVSWYQQALGQGPQFIFQYYREEENGRGNFPPRFSGLQFPNYSSELNVNALELDDSALYLCASSLVQGHGYTFGSGTRLTVV.

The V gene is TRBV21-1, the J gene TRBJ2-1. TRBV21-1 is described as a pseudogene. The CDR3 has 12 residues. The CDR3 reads CASSGCYNEQFF. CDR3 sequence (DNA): TGTGCCAGCAGCGGGTGCTACAATGAGCAGTTCTTC.

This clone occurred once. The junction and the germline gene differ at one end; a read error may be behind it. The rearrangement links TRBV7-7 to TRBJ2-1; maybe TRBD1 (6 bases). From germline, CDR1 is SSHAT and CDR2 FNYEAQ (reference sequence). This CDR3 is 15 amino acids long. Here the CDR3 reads CASSPGTPAYNEQFF. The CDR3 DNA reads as TGTGCTAGCAGCCCAGGGACACCGGCCTACAATGAGCAGTTCTTC.

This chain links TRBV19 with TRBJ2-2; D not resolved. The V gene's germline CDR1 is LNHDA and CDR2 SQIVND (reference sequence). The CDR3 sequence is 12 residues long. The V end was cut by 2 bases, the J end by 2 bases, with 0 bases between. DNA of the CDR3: TGTGCCAGTAGTATAAACACCGGGGAGCTGTTTTTT. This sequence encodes CASSINTGELFF.